The clone carrying this TCR beta chain was detected only a few times. Its antigen is currently unknown. This specimen comes from a study of cytotoxic CD8 clonotypes in ibrutinib-treated CLL. About the research overall: A median approximately 12 months of treatment, range 6 to 36, preceded the collection of response samples.

Study results and caveats: Clonality went up at ibrutinib response and then declined back toward baseline at progression. Under therapy, public clonotypes either contracted or stayed stable, and they were uncommon.

Sequencing was designed to attain a depth spanning 1 in 200,000 to 1 in 1 million T cells. The protocol was immunoSEQ multiplex PCR, while the TCRdb copy is restricted to in-frame clones and leaves out a portion. Of 150,000 to 200,000 clones listed, about two thirds are singletons. Trimming removed 7 bases from V and 2 bases from J, with 14 bases in between. The length of the CDR3 is 14 residues. From germline, CDR1 is ENHRY and CDR2 SYGVKD. The sample consisted of PBMCs, taken after 24 months of ibrutinib treatment. The genes are TRBV10-3 and TRBJ2-5; tentatively, D is TRBD1 or TRBD2 (5 bases each). The source of this sequence is a human donor with chronic lymphocytic leukemia. The CDR3 protein is CAITASGQQETQYF. The CDR3 nucleotides are TGTGCCATCACCGCAAGCGGACAACAAGAGACCCAGTACTTC.